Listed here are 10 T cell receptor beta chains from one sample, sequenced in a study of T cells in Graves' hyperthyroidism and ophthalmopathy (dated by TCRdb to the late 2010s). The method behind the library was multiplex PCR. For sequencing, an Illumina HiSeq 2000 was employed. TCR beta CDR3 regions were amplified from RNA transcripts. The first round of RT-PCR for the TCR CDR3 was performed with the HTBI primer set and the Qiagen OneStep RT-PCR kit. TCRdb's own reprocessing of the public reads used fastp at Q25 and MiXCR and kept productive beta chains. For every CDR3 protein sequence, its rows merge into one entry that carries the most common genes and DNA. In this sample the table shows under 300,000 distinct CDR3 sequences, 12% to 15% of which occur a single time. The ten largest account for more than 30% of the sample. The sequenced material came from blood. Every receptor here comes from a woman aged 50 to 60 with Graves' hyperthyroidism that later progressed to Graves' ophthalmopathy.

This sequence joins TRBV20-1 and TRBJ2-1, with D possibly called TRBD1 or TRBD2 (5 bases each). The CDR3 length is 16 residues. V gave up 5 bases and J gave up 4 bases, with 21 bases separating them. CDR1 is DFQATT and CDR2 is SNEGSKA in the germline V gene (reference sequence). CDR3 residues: CSADRPGPGLYNEQFF. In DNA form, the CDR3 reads TGCAGTGCTGACCGCCCGGGGCCTGGGCTATACAATGAGCAGTTCTTC.

The CDR3 sequence: CASKKEIREDYGYTF. The CDR3 DNA is TGTGCCAGTAAAAAAGAGATCAGGGAGGACTATGGCTACACCTTC. The chain couples TRBV19 to TRBJ1-2, with D maybe TRBD1 (5 bases). This CDR3 contains 15 residues. Trimming took 7 bases from V and 3 from J, leaving 18 bases between them. CDR1 LNHDA and CDR2 SQIVND come from the germline V gene (reference sequence).

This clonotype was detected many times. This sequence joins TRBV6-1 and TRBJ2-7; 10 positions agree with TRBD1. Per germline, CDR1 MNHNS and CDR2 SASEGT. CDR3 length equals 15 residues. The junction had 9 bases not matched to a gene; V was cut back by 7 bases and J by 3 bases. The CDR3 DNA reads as TGTGCCAGCAACCAGGACAGGGGGTCCCTCTACGAGCAGTACTTC. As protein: CASNQDRGSLYEQYF.

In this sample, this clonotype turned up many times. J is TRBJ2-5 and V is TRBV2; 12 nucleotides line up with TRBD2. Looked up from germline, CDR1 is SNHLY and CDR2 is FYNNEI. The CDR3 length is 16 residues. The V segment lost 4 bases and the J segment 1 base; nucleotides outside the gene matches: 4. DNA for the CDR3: TGTGCCAGCAGTGGGAGGGGACTAGCGGGCCAAGAGACCCAGTACTTC. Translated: CASSGRGLAGQETQYF.

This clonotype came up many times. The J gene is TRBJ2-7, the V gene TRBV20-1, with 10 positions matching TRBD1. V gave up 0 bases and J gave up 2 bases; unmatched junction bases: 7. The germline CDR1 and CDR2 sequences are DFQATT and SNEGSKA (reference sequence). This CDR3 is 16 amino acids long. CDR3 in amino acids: CSARDRRTGGPYEQYF. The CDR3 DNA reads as TGCAGTGCTAGAGATAGGAGGACAGGGGGGCCCTACGAGCAGTACTTC.

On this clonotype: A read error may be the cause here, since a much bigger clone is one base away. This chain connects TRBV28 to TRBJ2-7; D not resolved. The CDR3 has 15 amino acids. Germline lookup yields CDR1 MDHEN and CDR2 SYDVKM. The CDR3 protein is CASSFKREKNYGQYF. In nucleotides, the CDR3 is TGTGCCAGCAGTTTCAAGCGAGAAAAGAATTACGGGCAGTACTTC.

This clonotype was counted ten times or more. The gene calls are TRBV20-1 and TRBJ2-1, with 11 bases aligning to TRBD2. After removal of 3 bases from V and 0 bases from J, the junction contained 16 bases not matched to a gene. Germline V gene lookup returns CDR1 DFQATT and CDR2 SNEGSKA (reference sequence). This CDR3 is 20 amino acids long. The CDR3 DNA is TGCAGTGCTAGCATACTAGCGGGAGAAAAATTCCCCGGCTCCTACAATGAGCAGTTCTTC. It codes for CSASILAGEKFPGSYNEQFF.

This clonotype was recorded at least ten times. The CDR3 coding sequence is TGCGCCAGCAGCTTGGCACCCAGCGTCAACTCCTACAATGAGCAGTTCTTC. Amino acids: CASSLAPSVNSYNEQFF. The chain links TRBV5-1 to TRBJ2-1; no clear D. V shed 0 bases and J shed 0 bases, with 13 bases lying between them. The CDR3 is 17 amino acids. Germline CDR1 SGHRS, CDR2 YFSETQ.

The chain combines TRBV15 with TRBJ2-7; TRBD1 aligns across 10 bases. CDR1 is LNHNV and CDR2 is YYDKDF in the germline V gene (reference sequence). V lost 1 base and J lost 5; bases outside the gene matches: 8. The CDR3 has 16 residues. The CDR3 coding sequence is TGTGCCACCAGCAGAGGACCGGGACAGGGGACCGACGAGCAGTACTTC. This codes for CATSRGPGQGTDEQYF.

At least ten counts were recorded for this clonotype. In nucleotides, the CDR3 is TGTGCCAGCAGCCTATACCTTGAAGCTTTCTTT. The encoded protein is CASSLYLEAFF. The chain recombines TRBV28 with TRBJ1-1; D call uncertain. Germline V gene data show CDR1 as MDHEN and CDR2 as SYDVKM. The germline V and J ends were trimmed by 6 bases and 7 bases, with 9 bases remaining between them. The CDR3 totals 11 residues.